What follows describes a single T cell receptor beta chain. Its antigen is still unknown. V was pared by 7 bases and J by 2 bases, with 9 bases of the junction left unmatched. The CDR3 spans 15 residues. Germline V lookup: CDR1 MNHNS, CDR2 SASEGT. Individuals with ophthalmopathy presented a Clinical Activity Score of at least 3, a NOSPECS grade of at least 4 and a duration under 3 months. Amplification of TCR beta CDR3 regions was performed using RNA transcripts as template. During a first-round RT-PCR of the TCR CDR3, the HTBI primer set was used. TCRdb analysed the multiplex PCR reads with MiXCR anew, one entry per CDR3 protein. The table lists approximately 600,000 distinct CDR3 sequences, around 14% of them singletons, with 7.1% in the top ten. The sample is drawn from a study of T cells in Graves' hyperthyroidism and ophthalmopathy. Study as a whole: Peripheral blood specimens were obtained at initial diagnosis, prior to any treatment.

Study-wide results and caveats: Ophthalmopathy was predicted by the model a median of about six months ahead of onset.

Material: blood. The sequence was collected from a woman aged 18-29 years with Graves' ophthalmopathy. V usage is TRBV6-1 and J usage is TRBJ2-7; 9 positions match TRBD2. The DNA for the CDR3 is TGTGCCAGCAAGATGCGGGAGGGAGGGACCTACGAGCAGTACTTC. This gives the protein CASKMREGGTYEQYF.